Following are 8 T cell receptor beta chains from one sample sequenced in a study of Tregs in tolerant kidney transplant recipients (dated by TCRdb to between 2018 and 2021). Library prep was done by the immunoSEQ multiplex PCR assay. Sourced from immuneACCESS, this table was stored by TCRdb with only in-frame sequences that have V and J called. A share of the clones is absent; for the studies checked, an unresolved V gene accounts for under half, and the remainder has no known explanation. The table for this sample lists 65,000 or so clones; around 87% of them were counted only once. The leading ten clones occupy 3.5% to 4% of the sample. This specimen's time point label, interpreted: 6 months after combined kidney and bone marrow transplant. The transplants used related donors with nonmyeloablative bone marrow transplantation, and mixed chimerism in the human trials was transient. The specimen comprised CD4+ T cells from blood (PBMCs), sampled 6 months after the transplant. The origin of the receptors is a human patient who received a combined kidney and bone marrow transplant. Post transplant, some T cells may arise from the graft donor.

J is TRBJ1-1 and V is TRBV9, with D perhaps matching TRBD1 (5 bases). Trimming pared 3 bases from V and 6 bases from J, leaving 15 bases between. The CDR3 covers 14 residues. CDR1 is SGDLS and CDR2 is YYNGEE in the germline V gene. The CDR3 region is CASSGAGRRAEAFF. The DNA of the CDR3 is TGTGCCAGCAGCGGGGCAGGGAGGAGAGCTGAAGCTTTCTTT. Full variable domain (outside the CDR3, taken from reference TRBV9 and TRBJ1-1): DSGVTQTPKHLITATGQRVTLRCSPRSGDLSVYWYQQSLDQGLQFLIQYYNGEERAKGNILERFSAQQFPDLHSELNLSSLELGDSALYFCASSGAGRRAEAFFGQGTRLTVV.

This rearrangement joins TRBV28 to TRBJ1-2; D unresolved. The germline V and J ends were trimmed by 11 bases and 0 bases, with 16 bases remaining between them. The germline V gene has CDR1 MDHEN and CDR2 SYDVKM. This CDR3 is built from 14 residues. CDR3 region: CAVSSGISNYGYTF. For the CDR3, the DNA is TGTGCCGTTTCGTCAGGAATTTCTAACTATGGCTACACCTTC.

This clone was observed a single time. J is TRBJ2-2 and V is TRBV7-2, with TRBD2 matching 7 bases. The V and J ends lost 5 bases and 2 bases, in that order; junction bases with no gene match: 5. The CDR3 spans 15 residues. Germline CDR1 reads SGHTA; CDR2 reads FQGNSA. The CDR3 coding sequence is TGTGCCAGCAGCGTACCGGGACTAAACACCGGGGAGCTGTTTTTT. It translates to CASSVPGLNTGELFF.

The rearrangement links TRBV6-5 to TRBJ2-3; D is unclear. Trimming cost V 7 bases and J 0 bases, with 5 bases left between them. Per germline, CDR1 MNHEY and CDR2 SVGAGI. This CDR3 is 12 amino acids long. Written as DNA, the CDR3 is TGTGCCAGCATAGATAGCACAGATACGCAGTATTTT. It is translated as CASIDSTDTQYF.

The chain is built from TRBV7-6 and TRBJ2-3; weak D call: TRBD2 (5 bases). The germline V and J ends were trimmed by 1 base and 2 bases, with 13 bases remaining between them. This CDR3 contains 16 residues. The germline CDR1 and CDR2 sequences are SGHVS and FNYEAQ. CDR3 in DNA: TGTGCCAGCAGCTTAGTGGGCCCGGGGTCCACAGATACGCAGTATTTT. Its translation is CASSLVGPGSTDTQYF.

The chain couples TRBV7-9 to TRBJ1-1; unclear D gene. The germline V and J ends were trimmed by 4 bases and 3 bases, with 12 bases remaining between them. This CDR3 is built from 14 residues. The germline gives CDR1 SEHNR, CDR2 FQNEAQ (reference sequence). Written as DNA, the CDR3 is TGTGCCAGCAGCTACAACATACAATACACTGAAGCTTTCTTT. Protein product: CASSYNIQYTEAFF.

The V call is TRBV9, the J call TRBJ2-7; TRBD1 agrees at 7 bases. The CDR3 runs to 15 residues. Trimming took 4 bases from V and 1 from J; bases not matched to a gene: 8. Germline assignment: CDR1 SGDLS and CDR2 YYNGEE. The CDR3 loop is CASSSADRVSYEQYF. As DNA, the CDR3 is TGTGCCAGCAGCTCAGCCGACAGGGTGTCCTACGAGCAGTACTTC.

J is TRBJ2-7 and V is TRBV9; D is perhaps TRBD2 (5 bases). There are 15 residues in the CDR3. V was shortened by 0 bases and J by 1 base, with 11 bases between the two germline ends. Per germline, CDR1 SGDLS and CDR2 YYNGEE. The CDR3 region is CASSVGEGLSYEQYF. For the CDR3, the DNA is TGTGCCAGCAGCGTAGGTGAGGGCCTTTCCTACGAGCAGTACTTC.